This TCR beta chain was identified during a study of high-grade serous ovarian cancer treatment subgroups. At the level of the study: On average, approximately 14,000 reads and under 9,000 unique TCR beta rearrangements were obtained per sample. Study-level points and caveats: Tumors within one patient showed repertoire similarity of 0.11 to 0.79.

For this clone: The antigen is undetermined.

The CDR3 contains 13 residues. With 6 bases removed from V and 0 bases from J, the gap between germline ends came to 7 bases. Germline CDR1 is SGHTA and CDR2 is FQGNSA. Tumor samples were obtained before definitive surgery or chemotherapy. Only in-frame clones appear in the TCRdb table, and some are missing; sequencing was by immunoSEQ multiplex PCR. The data show 19,000 or so clones, 75% seen once. The source is a human donor with high-grade serous ovarian cancer. The chain joins TRBV7-2 to TRBJ2-3; D perhaps matches TRBD2 (6 bases). The specimen sequenced was tumor tissue. The CDR3 DNA is TGTGCCAGCAGGGAGGGGAGCACAGATACGCAGTATTTT. It yields the protein CASREGSTDTQYF.